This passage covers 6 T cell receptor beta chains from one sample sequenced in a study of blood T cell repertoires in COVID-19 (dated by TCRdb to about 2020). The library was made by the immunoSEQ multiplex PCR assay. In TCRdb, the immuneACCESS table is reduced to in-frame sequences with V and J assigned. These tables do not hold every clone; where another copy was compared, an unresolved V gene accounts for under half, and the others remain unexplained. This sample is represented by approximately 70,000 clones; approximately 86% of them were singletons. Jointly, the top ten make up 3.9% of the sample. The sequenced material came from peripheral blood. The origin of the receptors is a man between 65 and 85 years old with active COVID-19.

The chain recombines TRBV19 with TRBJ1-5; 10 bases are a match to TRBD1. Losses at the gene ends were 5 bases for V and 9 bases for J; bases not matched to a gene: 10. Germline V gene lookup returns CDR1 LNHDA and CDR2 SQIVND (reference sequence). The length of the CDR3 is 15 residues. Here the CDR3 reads CASSGAGGQGLPQHF. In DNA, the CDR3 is TGTGCCAGTAGTGGCGCTGGGGGACAGGGGCTGCCCCAGCATTTT.

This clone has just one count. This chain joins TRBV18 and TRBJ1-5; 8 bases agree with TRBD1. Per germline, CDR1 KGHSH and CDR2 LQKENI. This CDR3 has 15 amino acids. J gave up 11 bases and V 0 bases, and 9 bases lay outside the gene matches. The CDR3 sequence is CASSPPDRAGRAQHF. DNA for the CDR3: TGTGCCAGCTCACCACCGGACAGGGCCGGTAGGGCCCAGCATTTT. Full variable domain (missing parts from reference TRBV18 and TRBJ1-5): NAGVMQNPRHLVRRRGQEARLRCSPMKGHSHVYWYRQLPEEGLKFMVYLQKENIIDESGMPKERFSAEFPKEGPSILRIQQVVRGDSAAYFCASSPPDRAGRAQHFGDGTRLSIL.

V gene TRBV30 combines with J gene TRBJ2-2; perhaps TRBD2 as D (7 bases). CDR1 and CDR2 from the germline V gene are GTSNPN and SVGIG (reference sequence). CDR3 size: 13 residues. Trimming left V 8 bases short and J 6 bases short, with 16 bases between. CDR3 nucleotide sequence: TGTGCCAGATCAAGGGGGGGTGCCGGGGAGCTGTTTTTT. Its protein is CARSRGGAGELFF.

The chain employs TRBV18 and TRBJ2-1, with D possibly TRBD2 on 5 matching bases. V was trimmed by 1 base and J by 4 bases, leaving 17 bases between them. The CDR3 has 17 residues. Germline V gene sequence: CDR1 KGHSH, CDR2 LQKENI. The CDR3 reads CASSPRLVGAGYNEQFF. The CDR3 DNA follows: TGTGCCAGCTCACCACGGCTTGTGGGAGCCGGGTACAATGAGCAGTTCTTC. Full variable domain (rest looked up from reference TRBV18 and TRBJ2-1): NAGVMQNPRHLVRRRGQEARLRCSPMKGHSHVYWYRQLPEEGLKFMVYLQKENIIDESGMPKERFSAEFPKEGPSILRIQQVVRGDSAAYFCASSPRLVGAGYNEQFFGPGTRLTVL.

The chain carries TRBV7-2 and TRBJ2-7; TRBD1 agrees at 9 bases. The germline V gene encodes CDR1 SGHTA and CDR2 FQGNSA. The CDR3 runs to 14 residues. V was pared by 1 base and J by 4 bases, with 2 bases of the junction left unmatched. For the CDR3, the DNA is TGTGCCAGCAGCTTAGTACAGGGGGCGTACGAGCAGTACTTC. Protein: CASSLVQGAYEQYF.

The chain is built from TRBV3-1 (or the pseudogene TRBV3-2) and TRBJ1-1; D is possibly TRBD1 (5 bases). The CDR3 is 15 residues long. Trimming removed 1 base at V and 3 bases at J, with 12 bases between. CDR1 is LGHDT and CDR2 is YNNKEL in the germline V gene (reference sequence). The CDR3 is CASSQVAGPDTEAFF. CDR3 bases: TGTGCCAGCAGCCAAGTGGCAGGGCCGGACACTGAAGCTTTCTTT.